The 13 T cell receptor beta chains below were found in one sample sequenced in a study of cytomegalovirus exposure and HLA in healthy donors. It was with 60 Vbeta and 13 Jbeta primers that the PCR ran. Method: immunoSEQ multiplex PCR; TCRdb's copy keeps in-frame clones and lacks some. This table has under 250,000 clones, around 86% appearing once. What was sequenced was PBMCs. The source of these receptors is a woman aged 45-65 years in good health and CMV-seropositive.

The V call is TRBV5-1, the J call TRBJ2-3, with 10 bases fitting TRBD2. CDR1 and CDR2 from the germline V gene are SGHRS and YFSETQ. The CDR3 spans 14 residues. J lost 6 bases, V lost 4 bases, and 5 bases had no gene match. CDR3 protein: CASSNSLAGDTQYF. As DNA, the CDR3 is TGCGCCAGCAGCAATTCACTAGCGGGGGATACGCAGTATTTT.

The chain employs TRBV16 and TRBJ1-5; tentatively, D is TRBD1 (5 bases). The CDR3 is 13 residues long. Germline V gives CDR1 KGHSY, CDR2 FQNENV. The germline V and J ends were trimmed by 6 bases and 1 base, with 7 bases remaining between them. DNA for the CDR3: TGTGCCAGCAGTCGACAGAGCAATCAGCCCCAGCATTTT. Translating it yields CASSRQSNQPQHF.

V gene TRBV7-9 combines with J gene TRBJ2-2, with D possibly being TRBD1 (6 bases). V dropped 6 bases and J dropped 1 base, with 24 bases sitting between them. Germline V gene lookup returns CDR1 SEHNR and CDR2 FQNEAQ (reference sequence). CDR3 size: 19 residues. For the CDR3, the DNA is TGTGCCAGCAGTCCGTCCCCCCAGGGGCTTAGGGGGAACACCGGGGAGCTGTTTTTT. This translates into CASSPSPQGLRGNTGELFF.

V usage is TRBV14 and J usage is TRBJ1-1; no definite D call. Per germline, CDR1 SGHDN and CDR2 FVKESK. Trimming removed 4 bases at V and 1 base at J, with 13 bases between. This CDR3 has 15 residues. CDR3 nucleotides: TGTGCCAGCAGCCGTTTGGTAAACGGGAACACTGAAGCTTTCTTT. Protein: CASSRLVNGNTEAFF. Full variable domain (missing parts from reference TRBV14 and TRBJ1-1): EAGVTQFPSHSVIEKGQTVTLRCDPISGHDNLYWYRRVMGKEIKFLLHFVKESKQDESGMPNNRFLAERTGGTYSTLKVQPAELEDSGVYFCASSRLVNGNTEAFFGQGTRLTVV.

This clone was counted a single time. DNA of the CDR3: TGTGCCAGCAGTTTTGGGACAGTATATTCACCCCTCCACTTT. Translating it yields CASSFGTVYSPLHF. This chain links TRBV27 with TRBJ1-6, with 7 bases aligning to TRBD1. V gave up 3 bases and J gave up 8 bases; unmatched junction bases: 4. The V gene's germline CDR1 is MNHEY and CDR2 SMNVEV (reference sequence). CDR3 length: 14 amino acids.

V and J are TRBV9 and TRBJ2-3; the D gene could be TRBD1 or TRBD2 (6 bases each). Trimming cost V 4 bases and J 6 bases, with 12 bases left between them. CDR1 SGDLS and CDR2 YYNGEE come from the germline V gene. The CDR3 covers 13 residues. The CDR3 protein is CASSLGGRDTQYF. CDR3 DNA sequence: TGTGCCAGCAGCCTAGGGGGGAGGGATACGCAGTATTTT.

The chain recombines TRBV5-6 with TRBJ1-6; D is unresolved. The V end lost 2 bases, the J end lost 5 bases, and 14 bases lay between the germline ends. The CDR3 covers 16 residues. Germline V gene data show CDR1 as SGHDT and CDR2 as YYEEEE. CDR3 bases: TGTGCCAGCAGCTTAGCCGGGGTGACCGATAATTCACCCCTCCACTTT. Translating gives CASSLAGVTDNSPLHF.

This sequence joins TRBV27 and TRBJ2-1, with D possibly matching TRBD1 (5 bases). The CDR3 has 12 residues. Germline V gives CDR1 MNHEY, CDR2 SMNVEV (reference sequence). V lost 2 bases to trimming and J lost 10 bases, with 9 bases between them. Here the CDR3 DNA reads TGTGCCAGCAGTTTAAGTAAGGGGGAGCAGTTCTTC. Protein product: CASSLSKGEQFF.

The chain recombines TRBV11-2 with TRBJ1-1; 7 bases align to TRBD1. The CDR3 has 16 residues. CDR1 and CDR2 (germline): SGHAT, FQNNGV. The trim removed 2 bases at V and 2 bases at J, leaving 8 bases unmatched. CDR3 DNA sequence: TGTGCCAGCAGCTTATTGGCGGACAGGATAAACACTGAAGCTTTCTTT. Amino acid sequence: CASSLLADRINTEAFF.

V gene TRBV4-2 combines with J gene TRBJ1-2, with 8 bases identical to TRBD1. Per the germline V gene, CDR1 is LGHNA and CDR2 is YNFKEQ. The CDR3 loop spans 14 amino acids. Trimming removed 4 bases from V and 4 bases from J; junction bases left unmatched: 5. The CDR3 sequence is CASSRTGTGYGYTF. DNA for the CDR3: TGTGCCAGCAGCCGGACAGGGACAGGCTATGGCTACACCTTC.

The CDR3 loop reads CASSLKTGGATEAFF. The CDR3 DNA is TGCGCCAGCAGCCTCAAGACAGGGGGGGCCACTGAAGCTTTCTTT. The chain is built from TRBV5-1 and TRBJ1-1, with 9 bases lining up with TRBD1. The CDR3 length is 15 residues. The germline gives CDR1 SGHRS, CDR2 YFSETQ. With V trimmed by 4 bases and J by 4 bases, 8 bases remained unmatched.

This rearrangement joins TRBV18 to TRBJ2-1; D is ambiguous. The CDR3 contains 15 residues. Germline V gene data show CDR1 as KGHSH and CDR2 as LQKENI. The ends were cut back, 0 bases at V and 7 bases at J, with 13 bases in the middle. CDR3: CASSPPETTRNEQFF. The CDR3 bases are TGTGCCAGCTCACCACCCGAGACGACGCGGAATGAGCAGTTCTTC.

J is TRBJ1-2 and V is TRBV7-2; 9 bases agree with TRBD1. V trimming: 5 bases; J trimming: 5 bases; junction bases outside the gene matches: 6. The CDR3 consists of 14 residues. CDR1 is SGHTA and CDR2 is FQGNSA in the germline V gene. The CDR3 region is CASSTTTGGYGYTF. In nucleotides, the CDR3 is TGTGCCAGCAGCACCACGACAGGGGGGTATGGCTACACCTTC.